The clone carrying this T cell receptor beta chain was recorded once. This sample stems from a study of patients and donors after allogeneic stem cell transplantation. TCRdb re-called the RT-PCR reads with MiXCR, one entry per CDR3 protein. The sample has approximately 170,000 distinct CDR3 sequences; about 32% are singletons. V gave up 5 bases and J gave up 5 bases, with 15 bases separating them. Germline CDR1 and CDR2: MNHEY and SVGEGT. CDR3 length: 14 amino acids. This clonotype originated in a human donor who was either an allogeneic HSCT recipient or a stem cell or donor lymphocyte infusion donor (not recorded which). It is not recorded whose cells these are; they may come from a transplant donor. Sequencing was performed on blood, either unsorted or a sorted T cell fraction (not recorded which). The gene calls are TRBV6-2 or TRBV6-3 and TRBJ2-5; D may be TRBD1 (5 bases). In DNA, the CDR3 is TGTGCCAGCAGTACTACAGGAAACTGGGAGACCCAGTACTTC. Its translation is CASSTTGNWETQYF.